This TCR beta chain comes out of a study of CXCR3-negative and CXCR3-positive naive CD8 T cells. On the study more broadly: Cumulative TRB read yield was some 150 million, averaging about 1.5 +/- 0.3 million per library.

Study findings and constraints: More hydrophobic TRB CDR3s were found in CXCR3-positive naive cells than in CXCR3-negative naive cells.

5' RACE that incorporated UMI labels was used to prepare the TRB cDNA libraries. Using the 5' RACE reads, TCRdb records one entry per CDR3 protein without DNA. The sample's table shows about 120,000 distinct CDR3 sequences. This CDR3 has 15 residues. Germline V CDR1 and CDR2: SQVTM, ANQGSEA. For this clonotype: The antigen is unknown.

Subsets of CD8+ T cells were each sorted in triplicate at 250,000 to 350,000 cells apiece. Sequences were obtained from naive CXCR3+ CD8+ T cells from blood. The subset is: CD45RO-CCR7+CD27+CD95- naive CD8+ T cells expressing CXCR3 (TNR3+). The rearrangement links TRBV29-1 to TRBJ2-4. This receptor was obtained from a human donor in good health. Some clones in this sample may be carry-over from other donors' samples. The CDR3 spells CSALSVSLAKNIQYF.